The T cell receptor (beta chain) under discussion was sequenced for a study of Graves' ophthalmopathy and Graves' hyperthyroidism. Researchers took RNA transcripts and amplified TCR beta CDR3 regions from them. HTBI primers primed a first-round RT-PCR, and a second-round multiplex PCR followed. TCRdb recomputed calls from the multiplex PCR reads with MiXCR, one row per CDR3 protein. The sample holds 200,000 to 300,000 distinct CDR3 sequences, around 50% seen once. Lactation, pregnancy, uncontrolled infections and other autoimmune diseases were all grounds for excluding patients. The PBMCs had their origin in less than 13 ml of fresh peripheral blood. This clonotype came up a few times. This TCR derives from an adult man with Graves' ophthalmopathy. The specimen sequenced was peripheral blood.

The CDR3 coding sequence is TGTGCCAGTGGGGACAGCCAAGAGACCCAGTACTTC. Amino acids: CASGDSQETQYF. This sequence joins TRBV7-8 and TRBJ2-5; 7 bases align to TRBD1. Germline V lookup: CDR1 SGHVS, CDR2 FQNEAQ. Trimming at V came to 9 bases and at J to 1 base, leaving 2 bases not matched to a gene. This CDR3 has 12 amino acids.